The TCR beta chain under discussion was sequenced for a study of cytomegalovirus exposure and HLA in healthy donors. Findings of the study overall: TCR beta chains numbering more than 150 were designated cytomegalovirus-associated.

On this clone itself: The antigen remains undetermined.

The PCR had 60 Vbeta and 13 Jbeta primers. Method: immunoSEQ multiplex PCR; TCRdb's copy keeps in-frame clones and lacks some. The table lists fewer than 200,000 clones, around 80% of them singletons, with roughly 5% in the top ten. Sequenced input: PBMCs. The receptor comes from a man younger than 40 in good health and CMV-seronegative.

CDR3 in amino acids: CASSSAQGDEKLFF. As DNA, the CDR3 is TGTGCCAGCTCCTCCGCACAGGGAGATGAAAAACTGTTTTTT. V usage is TRBV5-4 and J usage is TRBJ1-4; D may be TRBD1 (6 bases). Trimming took 7 bases from V and 6 from J, leaving 16 bases between them. Germline CDR1 and CDR2: SGHNT and YYREEE (reference sequence). CDR3 length equals 14 residues.